A single sample gave rise to the 29 T cell receptor beta chains below, sequenced in a study of T and B cells in COVID-19 patients. Blood genomic DNA input for TRB amplification was about 250-500 ng. TRB rearrangements were amplified by multiplex PCR with BIOMED2 TRB-A/B primers. TCRdb re-analysed the multiplex PCR reads in MiXCR, keeping a single row per CDR3 protein. This sample has 7,500 to 9,500 distinct CDR3 sequences; around 29% occur once, and the top ten carry roughly 22%. The specimen sequenced was blood. Receptors were obtained from a human donor who had recovered from COVID-19.

By share, this clonotype counts as medium-sized. V gene TRBV19 combines with J gene TRBJ2-2, with D possibly being TRBD1 (5 bases). The V end lost 1 base, the J end lost 5 bases, and 11 bases lay between the germline ends. CDR3 length: 15 residues. Germline V gene data show CDR1 as LNHDA and CDR2 as SQIVND (reference sequence). DNA for the CDR3: TGTGCCAGTAGTATAGGGGGCGCGTTGACCGGGGAGCTGTTTTTT. Encoded protein: CASSIGGALTGELFF.

A remark on this clonotype: A single base separates this from a much larger clone, so it may be a read error. The V and J genes are TRBV5-4 and TRBJ1-6; TRBD1 might be the D (5 bases). Germline V gene lookup returns CDR1 SGHNT and CDR2 YYREEE (reference sequence). With 0 bases removed from V and 6 bases from J, the gap between germline ends came to 10 bases. This CDR3 has 15 amino acids. In DNA form, the CDR3 reads TGTGCCAGCAGCTTGGCGGGGGTTGGTAATTCACCCCTCCACTTT. Residues: CASSLAGVGNSPLHF.

This clonotype rates as medium-sized. The rearrangement joins TRBV27 to TRBJ1-1; perhaps TRBD1 as D (5 bases). The CDR3 has 15 amino acids. Germline-derived CDR1 and CDR2 are MNHEY and SMNVEV (reference sequence). Trimming left V 1 base short and J 2 bases short, with 11 bases between. The CDR3 DNA reads as TGTGCCAGCAGTTTATTACAGGACCCTAACACTGAAGCTTTCTTT. Protein sequence: CASSLLQDPNTEAFF.

This clonotype counts as medium-sized. The genes are TRBV19 and TRBJ2-2, with a tentative D call TRBD2 (5 bases). This CDR3 spans 15 amino acids. CDR1 is LNHDA, CDR2 SQIVND, per germline (reference sequence). V gave up 3 bases and J gave up 2 bases, with 10 bases separating them. The chain's CDR3 is CASSILTGNTGELFF. CDR3 in DNA: TGTGCCAGTAGTATCCTAACGGGAAACACCGGGGAGCTGTTTTTT. Variable domain in full (rest from reference TRBV19 and TRBJ2-2): DGGITQSPKYLFRKEGQNVTLSCEQNLNHDAMYWYRQDPGQGLRLIYYSQIVNDFQKGDIAEGYSVSREKKESFPLTVTSAQKNPTAFYLCASSILTGNTGELFFGEGSRLTVL.

For this clonotype: This may come from a read error, since a much larger clone is one base off. The V and J genes are TRBV6-1 and TRBJ1-4, with D possibly matching TRBD1 (5 bases). CDR3 length: 14 residues. Between the trimmed V and J ends, which lost 3 bases and 5 bases, there was a span of 10 bases. Germline loops: CDR1 MNHNS, CDR2 SASEGT. CDR3 residues: CASSDGAENEKLFF. Here the CDR3 DNA reads TGTGCCAGCAGTGATGGGGCAGAGAATGAAAAACTGTTTTTT.

The V call is TRBV20-1, the J call TRBJ2-5, with D possibly called TRBD1 or TRBD2 (6 bases each). V was shortened by 3 bases and J by 3 bases, with 14 bases between the two germline ends. CDR1 is DFQATT, CDR2 SNEGSKA, per germline (reference sequence). The CDR3 runs 14 residues. The CDR3: CSARRGTLEETQYF. In DNA, the CDR3 is TGCAGTGCTAGGAGGGGGACTTTGGAAGAGACCCAGTACTTC.

The chain joins TRBV7-2 to TRBJ2-5; perhaps TRBD1 as D (6 bases). This CDR3 region has 15 residues. V was cut by 5 bases and J by 1 base, with 14 bases left in between. Looked up from germline, CDR1 is SGHTA and CDR2 is FQGNSA. In DNA, the CDR3 is TGTGCCAGCAGCGCACAGGGAGTTTCCCAAGAGACCCAGTACTTC. It is translated as CASSAQGVSQETQYF. Full variable domain (remainder filled in from reference TRBV7-2 and TRBJ2-5): GAGVSQSPSNKVTEKGKDVELRCDPISGHTALYWYRQSLGQGLEFLIYFQGNSAPDKSGLPSDRFSAERTGGSVSTLTIQRTQQEDSAVYLCASSAQGVSQETQYFGPGTRLLVL.

The chain has TRBV7-2 and TRBJ2-2; 9 nucleotides line up with TRBD1. Trimming at V came to 5 bases and at J to 4 bases, leaving 8 bases not matched to a gene. Germline CDR1 is SGHTA and CDR2 is FQGNSA. CDR3 length: 16 amino acids. The CDR3 bases are TGTGCCAGCAGCACCCCCGGGACAGGGACCACCGGGGAGCTGTTTTTT. This translates into CASSTPGTGTTGELFF.

On this clonotype: The junction does not match germline at one end; this may be a read error. This sequence joins TRBV5-6 and TRBJ2-3; 12 positions match TRBD1. The germline CDR1 and CDR2 sequences are SGHDT and YYEEEE. CDR3 length: 15 amino acids. The CDR3 DNA reads as TGCGCCAGCAGCACCGGGACAGGGGGCTCAGATACGCAGTATTTT. Protein sequence: CASSTGTGGSDTQYF.

This rearrangement joins TRBV5-6 to TRBJ2-4; TRBD2 is a possible D gene (5 bases). V was cut by 4 bases and J by 6 bases, with 14 bases left in between. Germline V gene sequence: CDR1 SGHDT, CDR2 YYEEEE. The CDR3 is 14 amino acids. CDR3 protein: CASSHPGTLNIQYF. In DNA form, the CDR3 reads TGTGCCAGCAGCCACCCGGGAACCCTAAACATTCAGTACTTC.

The chain uses TRBV21-1 and TRBJ1-4; the tabulated D call, TRBD1, remains unverified against the DNA. TRBV21-1 is a documented pseudogene. There are 16 residues in the CDR3. This chain's CDR3 is CASSKEPGTANEKLFF. In DNA, the CDR3 is TGTGCCAGCAGCAAGGAGCCAGGGACGGCTAATGAAAAACTGTTTTTT.

This clonotype qualifies as medium-sized. This chain links TRBV19 with TRBJ2-6; D possibly uses TRBD1 or TRBD2 (6 bases each). The V end lost 8 bases, the J end lost 0 bases, and 11 bases lay between the germline ends. The CDR3 extends over 15 amino acids. Germline V gene lookup returns CDR1 LNHDA and CDR2 SQIVND (reference sequence). CDR3 loop: CASSEGGSGANVLTF. Written as DNA, the CDR3 is TGTGCCAGTTCAGAGGGGGGCTCTGGGGCCAACGTCCTGACTTTC. Combining the CDR3 with reference TRBV19 and TRBJ2-6 gives the whole variable domain DGGITQSPKYLFRKEGQNVTLSCEQNLNHDAMYWYRQDPGQGLRLIYYSQIVNDFQKGDIAEGYSVSREKKESFPLTVTSAQKNPTAFYLCASSEGGSGANVLTFGAGSRLTVL.

By its share, this clonotype is medium-sized. The DNA for the CDR3 is TGTGCCAGCAGTTTAGAGTTTAGGGCGGCTGGGGCCAACGTCCTGACTTTC. This sequence encodes CASSLEFRAAGANVLTF. This chain links TRBV27 with TRBJ2-6; D not resolved. CDR3 length: 17 residues. V was trimmed by 2 bases and J by 2 bases, leaving 13 bases between them. Germline CDR1 is MNHEY and CDR2 is SMNVEV (reference sequence).

V usage is TRBV4-2 and J usage is TRBJ1-5; 10 positions agree with TRBD1. Trimming at V came to 5 bases and at J to 4 bases, leaving 8 bases not matched to a gene. CDR3 size: 16 residues. Germline V gives CDR1 LGHNA, CDR2 YNFKEQ. CDR3 amino acids: CASSTHTGQGNQPQHF. CDR3 sequence (DNA): TGTGCCAGCAGCACGCATACGGGACAGGGGAATCAGCCCCAGCATTTT.

In this sample, this clonotype turned up a few times. The chain links TRBV5-1 to TRBJ2-7; TRBD1 is a possible D gene (6 bases). The CDR3 has 14 amino acids. V was cut by 0 bases and J by 5 bases, with 12 bases left in between. CDR1 is SGHRS, CDR2 YFSETQ, per germline. The CDR3 region is CASSLVGGRNEQYF. In DNA form, the CDR3 reads TGCGCCAGCAGCTTGGTAGGGGGTCGTAACGAGCAGTACTTC.

The chain uses TRBV4-3 and TRBJ2-1, with D possibly TRBD1 on 6 matching bases. CDR1 and CDR2 (germline): LGHNA, YSLEER. The CDR3 length is 15 residues. Trimming took 0 bases from V and 7 from J, leaving 13 bases between them. CDR3 loop: CASSQDPQGWNEQFF. DNA for the CDR3: TGCGCCAGCAGCCAAGATCCCCAGGGGTGGAATGAGCAGTTCTTC.

Within the sample, this clonotype is medium-sized. The chain uses TRBV19 and TRBJ1-6; a possible D gene is TRBD1 (6 bases). Trimming removed 0 bases from V and 9 bases from J, with 9 bases in between. Per germline, CDR1 LNHDA and CDR2 SQIVND (reference sequence). CDR3 length: 14 amino acids. CDR3 sequence: CASSIDARGSPLHF. The CDR3, as DNA: TGTGCCAGTAGTATAGATGCCAGGGGTTCACCCCTCCACTTT.

V usage is TRBV20-1 and J usage is TRBJ1-2, with D uncertain. V was shortened by 3 bases and J by 0 bases, with 14 bases between the two germline ends. Germline values: CDR1 DFQATT, CDR2 SNEGSKA (reference sequence). The CDR3 has 15 amino acids. CDR3 DNA: TGCAGTGCTAGGGAGGACGGCTTAGCTAACTATGGCTACACCTTC. Amino acids: CSAREDGLANYGYTF.

The sample holds a few counts of this clonotype. The chain links TRBV12-3 or TRBV12-4 to TRBJ2-5; D call uncertain. V lost 6 bases, J lost 2 bases, and 7 bases lay in between. CDR3 length equals 12 residues. The CDR3 is CASSERQETQYF. The DNA of the CDR3 is TGTGCCAGCAGCGAGCGACAAGAGACCCAGTACTTC.

V and J are TRBV5-5 and TRBJ2-5; the match to TRBD2 covers 14 bases. Losses at the gene ends were 7 bases for V and 5 bases for J; bases not matched to a gene: 7. Per germline, CDR1 SGHKS and CDR2 YYEKEE (reference sequence). The CDR3 covers 15 residues. CDR3 nucleotides: TGTGCCAGCTGCTGGACTAGCGGGGGGAAGGAGACCCAGTACTTC. Amino acid sequence: CASCWTSGGKETQYF.

This chain joins TRBV5-4 and TRBJ2-1; D possibly corresponds to TRBD2 (7 bases). Germline-derived CDR1 and CDR2 are SGHNT and YYREEE (reference sequence). Trimming pared 4 bases from V and 4 bases from J, leaving 15 bases between. CDR3 length: 15 amino acids. Written as DNA, the CDR3 is TGTGCCAGCAGCCCGATCGGGGGGCCTTACAATGAGCAGTTCTTC. Its translation: CASSPIGGPYNEQFF.

There are a few counts of this clonotype. V gene TRBV20-1 combines with J gene TRBJ2-5, with D possibly TRBD2 on 5 matching bases. The CDR3 length is 12 residues. V was pared by 3 bases and J by 5 bases, with 10 bases between. Germline CDR1 reads DFQATT; CDR2 reads SNEGSKA (reference sequence). This CDR3 reads CSASSRGETQYF. CDR3 nucleotides: TGCAGTGCTAGTAGTAGAGGGGAGACCCAGTACTTC.

The rearrangement joins TRBV20-1 to TRBJ2-1; the D gene could be TRBD1 or TRBD2 (5 bases each). The length of the CDR3 is 11 residues. Germline-derived CDR1 and CDR2 are DFQATT and SNEGSKA (reference sequence). V gave up 0 bases and J gave up 12 bases, with 9 bases separating them. CDR3 nucleotides: TGCAGTGCTAGAGATCCCGGGGCGCAGTTCTTC. It specifies CSARDPGAQFF.

This clonotype showed up just a few times. The rearrangement links TRBV12-3 or TRBV12-4 to TRBJ1-5; maybe TRBD1 (5 bases). Trimming stripped 1 base from V and 3 bases from J, with 10 bases between. The CDR3 length is 15 residues. CDR3 nucleotide sequence: TGTGCCAGCAGTTTAGAGGGAGGGGCCAATCAGCCCCAGCATTTT. Its protein is CASSLEGGANQPQHF.

The rearrangement uses TRBV27 and TRBJ2-1, with 12 bases identical to TRBD2. The J segment lost 8 bases and the V segment lost 4 bases, leaving 6 bases of the junction unmatched. The CDR3 has 15 residues. Looked up from germline, CDR1 is MNHEY and CDR2 is SMNVEV (reference sequence). The CDR3 reads CASSSGTSGLDEQFF. DNA of the CDR3: TGTGCCAGCAGTTCCGGGACTAGCGGGTTGGATGAGCAGTTCTTC.

On this clonotype: A read error may account for a junction end that differs from germline. The rearrangement links TRBV6-5 to TRBJ2-7, with D perhaps matching TRBD1 or TRBD2 (5 bases each). Germline lookup yields CDR1 MNHEY and CDR2 SVGAGI. The CDR3 is 13 residues long. CDR3 loop: CAISVSNQGRLDF. CDR3 coding DNA: TGTGCCATCAGCGTATCGAACCAGGGACGTCTTGACTTC.

In its sample, this clonotype is medium-sized. This chain uses TRBV19 with TRBJ1-2; no clear D. The CDR3 runs 14 residues. CDR1 and CDR2 from the germline V gene are LNHDA and SQIVND (reference sequence). Trimming removed 0 bases at V and 4 bases at J, with 9 bases between. The CDR3 sequence: CASSIDVGSYGYTF. The CDR3 bases are TGTGCCAGTAGTATAGATGTGGGGTCCTATGGCTACACCTTC. Full variable domain (rest looked up from reference TRBV19 and TRBJ1-2): DGGITQSPKYLFRKEGQNVTLSCEQNLNHDAMYWYRQDPGQGLRLIYYSQIVNDFQKGDIAEGYSVSREKKESFPLTVTSAQKNPTAFYLCASSIDVGSYGYTFGSGTRLTVV.

The rearrangement joins TRBV5-3 to TRBJ1-6, with 7 bases lining up with TRBD1. TRBV5-3 is an open reading frame whose function is uncertain. The CDR3 loop spans 17 amino acids. With V trimmed by 0 bases and J by 7 bases, 10 bases remained unmatched. The CDR3 protein is CARSLGGQLKSNSPLHF. Here the CDR3 DNA reads TGTGCCAGAAGCTTGGGGGGACAGTTAAAATCGAATTCACCCCTCCACTTT.

The chain couples TRBV12-3 or TRBV12-4 to TRBJ1-4, with 10 bases matching TRBD1. With V trimmed by 3 bases and J by 8 bases, 15 bases remained unmatched. The CDR3 extends over 18 amino acids. CDR3 DNA: TGTGCCAGCAGTTTCAACCTGGGACAGGGGAAGAATGGGGAAAAACTGTTTTTT. It is translated as CASSFNLGQGKNGEKLFF.